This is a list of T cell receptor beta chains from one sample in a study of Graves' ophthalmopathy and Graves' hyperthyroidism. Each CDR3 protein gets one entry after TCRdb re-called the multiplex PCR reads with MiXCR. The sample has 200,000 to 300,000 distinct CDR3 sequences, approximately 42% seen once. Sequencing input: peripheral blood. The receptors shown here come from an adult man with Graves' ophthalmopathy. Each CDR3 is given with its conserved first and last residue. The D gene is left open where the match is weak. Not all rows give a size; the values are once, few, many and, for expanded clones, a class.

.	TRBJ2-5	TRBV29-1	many	TGCAGCGCTACAGGAGGGGAGACCCAGTACTTC	CSATGGETQYF
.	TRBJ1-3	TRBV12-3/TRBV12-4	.	TGTGCCAGCAGTTCTTGGACAGTATTAGGAAACACCATATATTTT	CASSSWTVLGNTIYF
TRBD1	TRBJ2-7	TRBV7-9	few	TGCGCCAGCAGCGTGGCTGGGGGACAGCCGGGAGAGCAGTACTTC	CASSVAGGQPGEQYF
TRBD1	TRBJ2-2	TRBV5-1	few	TGCGCCAGCAGCTCGGACAGGTCCGGCACCGGGGAGCTGTTTTTT	CASSSDRSGTGELFF
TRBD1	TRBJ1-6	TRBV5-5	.	TGTGCCAGCAGGGCCCAGGGCAGGGGGCCGAGGTCCTATAATTCACCCCTCCACTTT	CASRAQGRGPRSYNSPLHF
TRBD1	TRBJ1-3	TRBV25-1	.	TGTGCCAGTATTACAGGGGGCAGTGGAAACACCATATATTTT	CASITGGSGNTIYF
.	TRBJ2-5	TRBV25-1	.	TGTGCCAGCAGTCGTACCCCCGGCAGGGGCCTGCAAGAGACCCAGTACTTC	CASSRTPGRGLQETQYF
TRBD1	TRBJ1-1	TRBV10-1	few	TGCGCCAGCAGTGAGGGACAGGGTGACACTGAAGCTTTCTTT	CASSEGQGDTEAFF
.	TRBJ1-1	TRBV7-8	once	TGTGCCAGCAGCTTAAATTCTCGCACGTCCGGGGGTGAAGCTTTCTTT	CASSLNSRTSGGEAFF
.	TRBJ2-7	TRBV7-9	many	TGTGCCAGCAGCTTAGGGACGGGCCGAGATGAGCAGTACTTC	CASSLGTGRDEQYF
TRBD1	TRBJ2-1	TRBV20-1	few	TGCAGTGCTAGAGAAGGGACAGGGCTCTACAATGAGCAGTTCTTC	CSAREGTGLYNEQFF
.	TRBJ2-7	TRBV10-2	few	TGCGCCAGCAGTGAAGACCCGGGGCCCTCAAGCTACGAGCAGTACTTC	CASSEDPGPSSYEQYF
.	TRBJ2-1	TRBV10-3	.	TGTGCCATCAGTGGGCAGGGTTACAATGAGCAGTTCTTC	CAISGQGYNEQFF
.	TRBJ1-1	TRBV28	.	TGTGCCAGCAGTTCTAAGACGAACACTGAAGCTTTCTTT	CASSSKTNTEAFF
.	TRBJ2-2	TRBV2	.	TGTGCCAGCAGTGAAGAGGGGCCGCACCATTTCAACACCGGGGAGCTGTTTTTT	CASSEEGPHHFNTGELFF
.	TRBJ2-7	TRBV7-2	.	TGTGCCAGCAGCTTAATTGGGTTGAACGAGCAGTACTTC	CASSLIGLNEQYF
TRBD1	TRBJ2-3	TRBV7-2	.	TGTGCCAGCAGCTGGGGACAGGGAGATACGCAGTATTTT	CASSWGQGDTQYF
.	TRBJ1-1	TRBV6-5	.	TGTGCCAGCAGTTACCTGTTTCGACAGGCCACTGAAGCTTTCTTT	CASSYLFRQATEAFF
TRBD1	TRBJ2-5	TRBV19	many	TGTGCCAGTAGTCCCCGACAGGGGTCGGAGACCCAGTACTTC	CASSPRQGSETQYF
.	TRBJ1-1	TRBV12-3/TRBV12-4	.	TGTGCCAGCAGTTTAGGGGGGCTTGGGAACACTGAAGCTTTCTTT	CASSLGGLGNTEAFF
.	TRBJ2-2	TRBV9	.	TGTGCCAGCAGCGTAGTGGGGGAAGGAGCCGGGGAGCTGTTTTTT	CASSVVGEGAGELFF
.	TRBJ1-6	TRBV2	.	TGTGCCACCATTTCCACAGGGACGAATTCACCCCTCCACTTT	CATISTGTNSPLHF
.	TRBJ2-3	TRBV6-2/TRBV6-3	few	TGTGCCAGCAACCACCGGCTAGGGGGGGATACGCAGTATTTT	CASNHRLGGDTQYF
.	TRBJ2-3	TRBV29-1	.	TGCAGCGTTGATCCTTACAGCACAGATACGCAGTATTTT	CSVDPYSTDTQYF
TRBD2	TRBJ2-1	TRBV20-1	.	TGCAGTGCTAGAGGGCGCGGGAGTTACAATGAGCAGTTCTTC	CSARGRGSYNEQFF
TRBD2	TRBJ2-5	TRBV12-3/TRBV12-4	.	TGTGCCAGCACACGAGCGGGAGGGGAGGAGACCCAGTACTTC	CASTRAGGEETQYF
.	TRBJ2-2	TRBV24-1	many	TGTGCCACCAGTGATGCGGACAGATACACCGGGGAGCTGTTTTTT	CATSDADRYTGELFF
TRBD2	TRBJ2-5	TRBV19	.	TGTGCCAGCAGCCCGGGACTAGAGGGGACCCAGTACTTC	CASSPGLEGTQYF